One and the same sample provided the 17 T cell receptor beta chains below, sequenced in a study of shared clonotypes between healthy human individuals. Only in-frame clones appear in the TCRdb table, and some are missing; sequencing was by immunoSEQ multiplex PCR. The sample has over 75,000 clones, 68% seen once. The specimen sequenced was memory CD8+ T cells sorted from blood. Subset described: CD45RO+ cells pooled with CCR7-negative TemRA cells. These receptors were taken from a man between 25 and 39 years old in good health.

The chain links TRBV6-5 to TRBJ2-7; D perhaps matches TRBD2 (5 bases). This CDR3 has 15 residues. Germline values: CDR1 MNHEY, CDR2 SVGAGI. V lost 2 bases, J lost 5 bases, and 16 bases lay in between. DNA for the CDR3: TGTGCCAGCAGTTACGGTACGGGGAATCGGAACGAGCAGTACTTC. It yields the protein CASSYGTGNRNEQYF.

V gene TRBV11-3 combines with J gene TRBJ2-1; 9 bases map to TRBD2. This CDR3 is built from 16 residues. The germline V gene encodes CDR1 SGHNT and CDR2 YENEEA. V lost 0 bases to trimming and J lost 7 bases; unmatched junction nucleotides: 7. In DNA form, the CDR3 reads TGTGCCAGCAGCTTAGATGGGACTAGCAACGTAAATGAGCAGTTCTTC. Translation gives CASSLDGTSNVNEQFF.

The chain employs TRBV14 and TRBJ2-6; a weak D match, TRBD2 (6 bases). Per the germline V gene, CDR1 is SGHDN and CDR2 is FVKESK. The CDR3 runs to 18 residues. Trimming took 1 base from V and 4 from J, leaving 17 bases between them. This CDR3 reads CASSQAHRGFSGANVLTF. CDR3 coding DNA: TGTGCCAGCAGCCAAGCCCATCGGGGGTTCTCCGGGGCCAACGTCCTGACTTTC. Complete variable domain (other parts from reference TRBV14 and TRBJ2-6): EAGVTQFPSHSVIEKGQTVTLRCDPISGHDNLYWYRRVMGKEIKFLLHFVKESKQDESGMPNNRFLAERTGGTYSTLKVQPAELEDSGVYFCASSQAHRGFSGANVLTFGAGSRLTVL.

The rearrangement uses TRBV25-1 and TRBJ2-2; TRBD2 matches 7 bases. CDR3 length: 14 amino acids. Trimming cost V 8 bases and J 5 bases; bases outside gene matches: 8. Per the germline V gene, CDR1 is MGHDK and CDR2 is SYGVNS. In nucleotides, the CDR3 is TGTGCCAGCGGCGGGAGTATCGGGACCGGGGAGCTGTTTTTT. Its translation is CASGGSIGTGELFF.

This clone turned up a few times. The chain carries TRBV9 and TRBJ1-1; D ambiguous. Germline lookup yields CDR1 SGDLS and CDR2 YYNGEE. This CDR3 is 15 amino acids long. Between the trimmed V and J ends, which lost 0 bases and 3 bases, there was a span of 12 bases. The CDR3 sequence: CASSVVLGWDTEAFF. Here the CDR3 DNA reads TGTGCCAGCAGCGTAGTACTGGGGTGGGACACTGAAGCTTTCTTT.

The CDR3 DNA reads TGTGCCAGCAGCCCGCCTTCGGGGGAGCAGTACTTC. It is translated as CASSPPSGEQYF. The chain links TRBV7-5 to TRBJ2-7; no check of the table's D call, TRBD2, against the DNA was made. TRBV7-5 is noted as a pseudogene. CDR3 length equals 12 residues.

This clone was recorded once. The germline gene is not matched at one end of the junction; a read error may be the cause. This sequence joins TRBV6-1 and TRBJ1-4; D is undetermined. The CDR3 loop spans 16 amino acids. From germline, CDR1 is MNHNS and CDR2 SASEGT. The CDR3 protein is CASREGLWETNEKLFF. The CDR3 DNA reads TGTGCCAGCAGGGAAGGGTTATGGGAAACTAATGAAAAACTGTTTTTT.

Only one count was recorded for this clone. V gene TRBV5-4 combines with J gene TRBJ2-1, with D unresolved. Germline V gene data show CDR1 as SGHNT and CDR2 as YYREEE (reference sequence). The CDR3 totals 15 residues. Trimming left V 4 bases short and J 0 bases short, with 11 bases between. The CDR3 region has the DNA TGTGCCAGCAGCCCTCCCACAACCTCCTACAATGAGCAGTTCTTC. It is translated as CASSPPTTSYNEQFF.

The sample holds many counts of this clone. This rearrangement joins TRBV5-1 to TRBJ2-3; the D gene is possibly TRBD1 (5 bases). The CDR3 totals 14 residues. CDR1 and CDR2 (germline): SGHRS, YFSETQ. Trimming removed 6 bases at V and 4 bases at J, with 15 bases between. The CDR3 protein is CASKSAGRPDTQYF. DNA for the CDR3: TGCGCCAGCAAGTCCGCAGGGCGGCCAGATACGCAGTATTTT.

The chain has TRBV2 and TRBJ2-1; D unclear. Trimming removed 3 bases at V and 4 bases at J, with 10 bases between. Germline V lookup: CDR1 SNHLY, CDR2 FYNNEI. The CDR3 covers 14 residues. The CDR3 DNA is TGTGCCAGCAGTGACCCCCGAGCGTACAATGAGCAGTTCTTC. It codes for CASSDPRAYNEQFF. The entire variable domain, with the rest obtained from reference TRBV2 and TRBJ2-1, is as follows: EPEVTQTPSHQVTQMGQEVILRCVPISNHLYFYWYRQILGQKVEFLVSFYNNEISEKSEIFDDQFSVERPDGSNFTLKIRSTKLEDSAMYFCASSDPRAYNEQFFGPGTRLTVL.

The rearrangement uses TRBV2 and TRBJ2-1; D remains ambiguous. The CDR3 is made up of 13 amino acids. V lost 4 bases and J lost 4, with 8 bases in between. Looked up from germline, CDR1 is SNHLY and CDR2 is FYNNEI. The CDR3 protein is CASSVGKYNEQFF. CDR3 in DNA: TGTGCCAGCAGTGTTGGAAAGTACAATGAGCAGTTCTTC.

The CDR3 protein is CASTVGGSEVEQFF. The CDR3 nucleotides are TGTGCCAGCACCGTTGGCGGGAGTGAGGTTGAGCAGTTCTTC. The chain is built from TRBV9 and TRBJ2-1; 7 nucleotides align to TRBD2. The CDR3 loop spans 14 amino acids. The V and J ends lost 6 bases and 9 bases, in that order; junction bases with no gene match: 12. CDR1 is SGDLS and CDR2 is YYNGEE in the germline V gene.

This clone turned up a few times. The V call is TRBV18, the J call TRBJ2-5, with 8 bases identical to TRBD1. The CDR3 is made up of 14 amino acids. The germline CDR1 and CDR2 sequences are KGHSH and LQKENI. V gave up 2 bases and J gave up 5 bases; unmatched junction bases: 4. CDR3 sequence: CASSPNRGKETQYF. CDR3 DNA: TGTGCCAGCTCACCAAACAGGGGGAAGGAGACCCAGTACTTC.

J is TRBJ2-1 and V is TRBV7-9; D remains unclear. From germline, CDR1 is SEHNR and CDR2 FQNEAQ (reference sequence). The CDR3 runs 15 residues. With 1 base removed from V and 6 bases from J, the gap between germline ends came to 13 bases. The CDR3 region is CASSLDPPGPNEQFF. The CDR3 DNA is TGTGCCAGCAGCTTAGACCCCCCGGGCCCCAATGAGCAGTTCTTC.

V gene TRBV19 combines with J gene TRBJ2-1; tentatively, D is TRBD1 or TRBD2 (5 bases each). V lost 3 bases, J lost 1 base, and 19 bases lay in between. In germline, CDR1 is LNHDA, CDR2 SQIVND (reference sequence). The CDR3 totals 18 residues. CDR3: CASSIQRGSVPSYNEQFF. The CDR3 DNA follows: TGTGCCAGTAGTATCCAGAGGGGTAGCGTTCCTTCCTACAATGAGCAGTTCTTC.

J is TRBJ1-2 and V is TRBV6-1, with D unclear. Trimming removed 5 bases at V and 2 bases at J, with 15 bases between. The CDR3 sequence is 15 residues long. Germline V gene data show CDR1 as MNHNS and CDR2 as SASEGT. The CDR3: CASSSTWALNYGYTF. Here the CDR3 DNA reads TGTGCCAGCAGTTCTACGTGGGCCCTCAACTATGGCTACACCTTC.

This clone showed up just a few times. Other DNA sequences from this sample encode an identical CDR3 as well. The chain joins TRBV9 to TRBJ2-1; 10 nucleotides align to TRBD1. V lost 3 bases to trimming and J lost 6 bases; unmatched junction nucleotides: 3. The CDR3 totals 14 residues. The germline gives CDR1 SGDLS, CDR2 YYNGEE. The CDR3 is CASSAWTGGNEQFF. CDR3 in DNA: TGTGCCAGCAGCGCCTGGACAGGGGGCAATGAGCAGTTCTTC.